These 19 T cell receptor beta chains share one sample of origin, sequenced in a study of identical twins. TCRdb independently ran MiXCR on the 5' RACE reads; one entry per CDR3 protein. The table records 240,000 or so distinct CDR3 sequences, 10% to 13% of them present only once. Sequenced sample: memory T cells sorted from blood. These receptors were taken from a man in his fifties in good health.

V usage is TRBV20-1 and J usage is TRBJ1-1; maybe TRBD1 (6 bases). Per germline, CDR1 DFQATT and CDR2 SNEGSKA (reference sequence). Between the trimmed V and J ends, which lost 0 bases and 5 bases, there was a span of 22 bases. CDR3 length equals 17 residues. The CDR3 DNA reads TGCAGTGCTAGAGAGGGGGCGTTTTATCAGGGCGGGACTGAAGCTTTCTTT. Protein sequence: CSAREGAFYQGGTEAFF.

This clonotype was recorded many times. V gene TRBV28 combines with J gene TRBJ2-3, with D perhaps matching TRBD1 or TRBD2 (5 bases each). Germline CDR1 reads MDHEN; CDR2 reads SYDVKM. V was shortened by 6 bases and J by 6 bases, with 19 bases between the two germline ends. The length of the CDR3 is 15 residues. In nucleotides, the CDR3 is TGTGCCAGCAGCCTACTCGGGACCCCCACCGATACGCAGTATTTT. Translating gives CASSLLGTPTDTQYF.

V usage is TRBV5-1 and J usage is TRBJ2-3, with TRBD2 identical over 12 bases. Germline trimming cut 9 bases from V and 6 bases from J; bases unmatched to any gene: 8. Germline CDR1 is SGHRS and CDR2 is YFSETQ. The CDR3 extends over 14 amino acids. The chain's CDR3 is CATRRLAGVDTQYF. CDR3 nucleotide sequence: TGCGCCACCAGAAGACTAGCGGGGGTCGATACGCAGTATTTT.

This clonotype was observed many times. The CDR3 DNA reads as TGTGCCAGCAGCCAACGCTTCGGTTCACTAGCGGGAGCGAACCAAGAGACCCAGTACTTC. Translation: CASSQRFGSLAGANQETQYF. The rearrangement uses TRBV14 and TRBJ2-5; 11 bases align to TRBD2. The V gene end was trimmed by 2 bases and the J gene end by 0 bases; junction bases not matched to a gene: 14. From germline, CDR1 is SGHDN and CDR2 FVKESK. The CDR3 is made up of 20 amino acids.

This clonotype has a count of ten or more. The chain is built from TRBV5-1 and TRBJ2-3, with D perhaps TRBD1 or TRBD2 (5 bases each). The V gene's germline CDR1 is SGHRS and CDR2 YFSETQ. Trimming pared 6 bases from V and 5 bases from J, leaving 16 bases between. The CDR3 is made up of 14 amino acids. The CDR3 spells CASIATEGGDTQYF. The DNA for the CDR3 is TGCGCCAGCATAGCGACAGAAGGAGGAGATACGCAGTATTTT.

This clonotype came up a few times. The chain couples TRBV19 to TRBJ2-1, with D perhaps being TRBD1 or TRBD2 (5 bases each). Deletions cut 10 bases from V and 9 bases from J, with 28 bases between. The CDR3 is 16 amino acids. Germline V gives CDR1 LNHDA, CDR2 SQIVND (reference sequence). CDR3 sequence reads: CATSGLAGAWGGEQFF. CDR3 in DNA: TGTGCCACCTCAGGCCTAGCTGGGGCCTGGGGCGGTGAGCAGTTCTTC.

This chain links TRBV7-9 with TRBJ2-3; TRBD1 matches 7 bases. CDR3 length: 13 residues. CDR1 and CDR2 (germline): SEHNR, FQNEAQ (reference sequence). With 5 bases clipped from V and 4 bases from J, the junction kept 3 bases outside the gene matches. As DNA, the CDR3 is TGTGCCAGCAGCCACGACAGGGCAGATACGCAGTATTTT. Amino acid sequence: CASSHDRADTQYF.

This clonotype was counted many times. Here the CDR3 reads CASSQGEQPQHF. The CDR3 nucleotides read TGTGCCAGCAGCCAAGGGGAACAGCCCCAGCATTTT. This chain connects TRBV7-2 to TRBJ1-5, with D possibly TRBD1 on 5 matching bases. CDR3 length: 12 residues. V dropped 5 bases and J dropped 7 bases, with 9 bases sitting between them. CDR1 SGHTA and CDR2 FQGNSA come from the germline V gene.

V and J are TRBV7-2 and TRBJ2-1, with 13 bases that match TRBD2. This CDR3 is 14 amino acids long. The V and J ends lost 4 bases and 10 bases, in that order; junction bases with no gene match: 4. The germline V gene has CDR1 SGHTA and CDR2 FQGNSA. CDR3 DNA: TGTGCCAGCAGCTGGGGACTAGCGGGGAAGGAGCAGTTCTTC. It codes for CASSWGLAGKEQFF.

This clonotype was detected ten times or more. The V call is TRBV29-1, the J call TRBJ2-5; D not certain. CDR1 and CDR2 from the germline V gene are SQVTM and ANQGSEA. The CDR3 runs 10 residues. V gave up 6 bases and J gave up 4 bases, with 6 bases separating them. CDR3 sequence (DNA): TGCAGCGTCCGACCAGAGACCCAGTACTTC. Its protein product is CSVRPETQYF.

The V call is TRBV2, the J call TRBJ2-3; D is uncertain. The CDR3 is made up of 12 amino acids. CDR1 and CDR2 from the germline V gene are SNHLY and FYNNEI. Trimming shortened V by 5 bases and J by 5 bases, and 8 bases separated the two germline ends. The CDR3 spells CASSTDGDTQYF. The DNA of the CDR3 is TGTGCCAGCAGTACAGACGGAGATACGCAGTATTTT. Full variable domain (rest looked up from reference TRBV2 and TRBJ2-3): EPEVTQTPSHQVTQMGQEVILRCVPISNHLYFYWYRQILGQKVEFLVSFYNNEISEKSEIFDDQFSVERPDGSNFTLKIRSTKLEDSAMYFCASSTDGDTQYFGPGTRLTVL.

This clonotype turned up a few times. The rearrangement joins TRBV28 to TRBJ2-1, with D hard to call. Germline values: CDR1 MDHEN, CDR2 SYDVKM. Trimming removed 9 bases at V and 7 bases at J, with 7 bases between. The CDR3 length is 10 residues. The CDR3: CASGRNEQFF. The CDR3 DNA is TGTGCCAGTGGTAGAAATGAGCAGTTCTTC. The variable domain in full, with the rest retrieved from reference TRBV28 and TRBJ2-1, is DVKVTQSSRYLVKRTGEKVFLECVQDMDHENMFWYRQDPGLGLRLIYFSYDVKMKEKGDIPEGYSVSREKKERFSLILESASTNQTSMYLCASGRNEQFFGPGTRLTVL.

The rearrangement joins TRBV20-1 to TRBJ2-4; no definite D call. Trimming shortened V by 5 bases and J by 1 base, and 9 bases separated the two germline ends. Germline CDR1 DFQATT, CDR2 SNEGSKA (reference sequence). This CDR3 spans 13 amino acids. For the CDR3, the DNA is TGCAGTGCTGGGGTTCCGGCCAAAAACATTCAGTACTTC. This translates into CSAGVPAKNIQYF.

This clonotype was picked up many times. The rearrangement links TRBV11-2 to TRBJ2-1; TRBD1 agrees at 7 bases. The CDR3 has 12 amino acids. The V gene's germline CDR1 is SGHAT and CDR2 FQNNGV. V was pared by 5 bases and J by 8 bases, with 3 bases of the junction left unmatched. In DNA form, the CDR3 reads TGTGCCAGCAGCGTACAGGGGTATGAGCAGTTCTTC. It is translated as CASSVQGYEQFF. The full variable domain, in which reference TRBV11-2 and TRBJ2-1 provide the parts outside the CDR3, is EAGVAQSPRYKIIEKRQSVAFWCNPISGHATLYWYQQILGQGPKLLIQFQNNGVVDDSQLPKDRFSAERLKGVDSTLKIQPAKLEDSAVYLCASSVQGYEQFFGPGTRLTVL.

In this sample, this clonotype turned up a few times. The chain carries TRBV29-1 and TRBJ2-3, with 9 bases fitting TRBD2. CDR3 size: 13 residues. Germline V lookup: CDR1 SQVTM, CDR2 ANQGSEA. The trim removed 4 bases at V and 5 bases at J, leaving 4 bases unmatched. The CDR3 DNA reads TGCAGCGTTGTGACTAGCGGTAAAGATACGCAGTATTTT. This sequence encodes CSVVTSGKDTQYF.

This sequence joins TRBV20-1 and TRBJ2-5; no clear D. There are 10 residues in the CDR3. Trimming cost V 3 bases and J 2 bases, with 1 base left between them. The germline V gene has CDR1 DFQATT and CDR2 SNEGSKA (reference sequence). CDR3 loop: CSARQETQYF. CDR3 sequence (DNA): TGCAGTGCTAGGCAAGAGACCCAGTACTTC.

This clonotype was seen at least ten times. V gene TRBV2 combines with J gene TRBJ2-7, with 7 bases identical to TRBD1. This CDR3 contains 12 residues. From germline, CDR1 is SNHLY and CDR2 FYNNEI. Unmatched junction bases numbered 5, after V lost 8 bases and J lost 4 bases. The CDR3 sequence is CASGLTGYEQYF. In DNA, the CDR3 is TGTGCCAGCGGGTTGACAGGGTACGAGCAGTACTTC. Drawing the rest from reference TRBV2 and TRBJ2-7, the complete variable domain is EPEVTQTPSHQVTQMGQEVILRCVPISNHLYFYWYRQILGQKVEFLVSFYNNEISEKSEIFDDQFSVERPDGSNFTLKIRSTKLEDSAMYFCASGLTGYEQYFGPGTRLTVT.

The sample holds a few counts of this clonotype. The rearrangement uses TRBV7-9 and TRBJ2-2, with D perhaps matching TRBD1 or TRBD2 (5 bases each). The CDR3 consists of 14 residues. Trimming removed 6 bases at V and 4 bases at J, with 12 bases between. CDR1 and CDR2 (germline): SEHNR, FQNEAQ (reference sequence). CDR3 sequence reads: CASRKNGGTGELFF. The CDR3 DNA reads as TGTGCCAGCAGAAAAAATGGGGGCACCGGGGAGCTGTTTTTT.

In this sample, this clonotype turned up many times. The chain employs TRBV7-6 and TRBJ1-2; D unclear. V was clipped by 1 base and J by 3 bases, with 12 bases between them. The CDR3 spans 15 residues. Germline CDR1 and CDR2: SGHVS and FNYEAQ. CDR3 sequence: CASSLGTGMDYGYTF. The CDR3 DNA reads TGTGCCAGCAGCTTAGGGACGGGGATGGACTATGGCTACACCTTC.